This T cell receptor beta chain was sequenced for a study of T cell repertoires in cytomegalovirus infection. TCRdb passed the reads through MiXCR, listing each CDR3 protein once. The sample includes 600,000 to 800,000 distinct CDR3 sequences, approximately 24% of them seen just once. The germline CDR1 and CDR2 sequences are MDHEN and SYDVKM. V lost 4 bases to trimming and J lost 6 bases, with 13 bases between them. The CDR3 spans 13 residues. This clonotype was sampled from a human donor in good health (CMV status not recorded). Some clones in this sample may be carry-over from other donors' samples. Sample: CD8+ T cells from PBMCs. The chain employs TRBV28 and TRBJ2-7, with D tentatively TRBD1 (5 bases). CDR3 DNA sequence: TGTGCCAGCAGTTCGGGCAGGGTGTCCGAGCAGTACTTC. It specifies CASSSGRVSEQYF. The full variable domain, in which reference TRBV28 and TRBJ2-7 provide the parts outside the CDR3, is DVKVTQSSRYLVKRTGEKVFLECVQDMDHENMFWYRQDPGLGLRLIYFSYDVKMKEKGDIPEGYSVSREKKERFSLILESASTNQTSMYLCASSSGRVSEQYFGPGTRLTVT.